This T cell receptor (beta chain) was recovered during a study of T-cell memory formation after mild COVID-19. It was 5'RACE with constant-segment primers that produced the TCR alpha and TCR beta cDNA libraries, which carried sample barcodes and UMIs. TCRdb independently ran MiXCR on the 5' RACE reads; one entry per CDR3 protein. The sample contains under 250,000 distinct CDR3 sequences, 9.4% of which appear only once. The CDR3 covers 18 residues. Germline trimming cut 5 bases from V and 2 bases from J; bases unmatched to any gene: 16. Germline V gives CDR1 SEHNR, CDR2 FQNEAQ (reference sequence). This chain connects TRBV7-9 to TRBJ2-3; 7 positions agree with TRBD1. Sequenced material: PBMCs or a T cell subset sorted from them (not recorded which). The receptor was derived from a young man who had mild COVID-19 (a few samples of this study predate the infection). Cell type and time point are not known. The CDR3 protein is CASSPAEPPGTATDTQYF. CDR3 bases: TGTGCCAGCAGCCCCGCGGAACCGCCCGGGACAGCCACAGATACGCAGTATTTT.